A selection of T cell receptor beta chains follows, all from one sample in a study of human T cells and chemical hapten exposure. Via MiXCR, TCRdb re-called the RACE reads, giving one row per CDR3 protein. The sample contains 56,000 or so distinct CDR3 sequences, roughly a tenth of which appear only once. The sample in question was whole blood, obtained in connection with sensitization to the hapten diphenylcyclopropenone (DPC). Source of these receptors: a woman aged 25 to 39 with alopecia areata. Some clones in this sample may be carry-over from other donors' samples. Both conserved end residues are part of each CDR3. The order of the fields is J gene, D gene, clone size, V gene, CDR3 DNA, CDR3 protein. D genes are given only for firm matches. Size tells how often a clone was seen (once, few, many) or the class of an expanded clone, and some rows leave it out.

TRBJ2-5 | - | few | TRBV30 | TGTGCCTGGAACGAGGGAAGGGAGACCCAGTACTTC | CAWNEGRETQYF
TRBJ2-4 | - | many | TRBV6-2/TRBV6-3 | TGTGCCAGCAGTTTTGGACGAAACATTCAGTACTTC | CASSFGRNIQYF
TRBJ2-7 | - | few | TRBV5-1 | TGCGCCAGCAGCTTACAGGACGGGATTTCCTACGAGCAGTACTTC | CASSLQDGISYEQYF
TRBJ2-7 | - | few | TRBV6-5 | TGTGCCAGCAGTTACTCGGGGGGATTCAGCTCCTACGAGCAGTACTTC | CASSYSGGFSSYEQYF
TRBJ2-3 | - | few | TRBV12-3/TRBV12-4 | TGTGCCAGCAGGTACCTCCAGGGTGCGCAGTATTTT | CASRYLQGAQYF
TRBJ2-1 | - | few | TRBV18 | TGTGCCAGCTCACCTCCCGACAGTGGCAATGAGCAGTTCTTC | CASSPPDSGNEQFF
TRBJ1-5 | - | medium-sized | TRBV27 | TGTGCCAGCAGTTTATGGGGGTCTAGCAATCAGCCCCAGCATTTT | CASSLWGSSNQPQHF
TRBJ2-3 | TRBD1 | - | TRBV3-1 | TGTGCCAGCAGCCAAGTACAGGGGGGCGCAGATACGCAGTATTTT | CASSQVQGGADTQYF
TRBJ2-1 | TRBD1 | once | TRBV24-1 | TGTGCCACCAGTGATACCCAAACAGGGGCGGGTCGCAATGAGCAGTTCTTC | CATSDTQTGAGRNEQFF
TRBJ2-4 | - | - | TRBV10-3 | TGTGCCATCAGTGAGTCGTCAGGGTCCACCTCCAAAAACATTCAGTACTTC | CAISESSGSTSKNIQYF
TRBJ2-5 | TRBD2 | many | TRBV5-1 | TGCGCCAGCAGCCTGGCTAGCGGAGATCAAGAGACCCAGTACTTC | CASSLASGDQETQYF
TRBJ1-1 | TRBD1 | few | TRBV3-1 | TGTGCCAGCAGCCAGGTCCCAAGGGACAGGTTGGCTTTCTTT | CASSQVPRDRLAFF
TRBJ1-6 | TRBD1 | few | TRBV20-1 | TGCAGTGCTAGACCCTCGCTGGCGGACAGGGTTAAGGTCTCACCCCTCCACTTT | CSARPSLADRVKVSPLHF
TRBJ2-7 | - | many | TRBV7-9 | TGTGCCAGCAGCGCCCTCTACGAGCAGTACTTC | CASSALYEQYF
TRBJ2-7 | TRBD2 | few | TRBV9 | TGTGCCAGCAGCGTAGACTCTAGCGGGGGGCCCTACTTC | CASSVDSSGGPYF
TRBJ2-7 | TRBD1 | few | TRBV28 | TGTGCCAGCAGTTCCTCCGGGACAGGGGGAGGCGAGCAGTACTTC | CASSSSGTGGGEQYF
TRBJ2-2 | TRBD1 | many | TRBV29-1 | TGCAGCGCTGGAGGACAGGGACGAACCGGGGAGCTGTTTTTT | CSAGGQGRTGELFF
TRBJ2-7 | - | - | TRBV28 | TGTGCCAGCACCCATTCCGGGTACGAGCAGTACTTC | CASTHSGYEQYF
TRBJ2-5 | - | - | TRBV12-3/TRBV12-4 | TGTGCCAGCAGTTTAAGGCGGCGGGGCCAAGAGACCCAGTACTTC | CASSLRRRGQETQYF
TRBJ1-5 | - | many | TRBV15 | TGTGCCACCAGCAGTAGAACGACCGGTCAGCCCCAGCATTTT | CATSSRTTGQPQHF
TRBJ1-5 | - | many | TRBV27 | TGTGCCAGCAGGCCAGGCCTAGATCAGCCCCAGCATTTT | CASRPGLDQPQHF
TRBJ2-7 | TRBD1 | many | TRBV29-1 | TGCAGCGTTGGAGCAGGGGGCTTCTACGAGCAGTACTTC | CSVGAGGFYEQYF
TRBJ1-2 | - | few | TRBV12-3/TRBV12-4 | TGTGCCAGCAGATACCAAGACAGCTATGGCTACACCTTC | CASRYQDSYGYTF
TRBJ2-3 | TRBD2 | many | TRBV2 | TGTGCCAGCAGTGGTCTAGCGGGGCCAGATACGCAGTATTTT | CASSGLAGPDTQYF
TRBJ2-5 | TRBD2 | - | TRBV14 | TGTGCCAGCAGCCAAGCGCGGGGGGGCCGTGAGACCCAGTACTTC | CASSQARGGRETQYF
TRBJ2-3 | - | few | TRBV7-2 | TGTGCCAGCAGCAGCAACCGGGCCCCTACGACAGATACGCAGTATTTT | CASSSNRAPTTDTQYF
TRBJ2-7 | - | few | TRBV11-1 | TGTGCCAGCAGCTCTGAGCTCTACGAGCAGTACTTC | CASSSELYEQYF
TRBJ1-4 | - | few | TRBV7-9 | TGTGCCAGCAGCCCCTACAGGGCCCGGCGTGAAAAACTGTTTTTT | CASSPYRARREKLFF
TRBJ2-5 | TRBD2 | many | TRBV20-1 | TGCAGTGCTAGCGGGGGGGCCTTGGGGACGGAGACCCAGTACTTC | CSASGGALGTETQYF
TRBJ1-1 | - | - | TRBV6-2/TRBV6-3 | TGTGCCAGCAGTTCACAGGGAGGCGCGAACACTGAAGCTTTCTTT | CASSSQGGANTEAFF
TRBJ1-5 | TRBD1 | few | TRBV20-1 | TGCAGTGCTAGAGATCCCGGACAGGGGAGGGGAAACAATCAGCCCCAGCATTTT | CSARDPGQGRGNNQPQHF
TRBJ2-7 | - | many | TRBV7-2 | TGTGCCAGCAGCTTAGCCCTCCAGGGATCCTACGAGCAGTACTTC | CASSLALQGSYEQYF
TRBJ2-3 | - | - | TRBV28 | TGTGCCAGCTCTGGAGGGGGGGCAGATACGCAGTATTTT | CASSGGGADTQYF
TRBJ1-1 | - | many | TRBV29-1 | TGCAGCGTTGCGGGGGGCGTCACTGAAGCTTTCTTT | CSVAGGVTEAFF
TRBJ1-3 | - | few | TRBV20-1 | TGCAGTGCTAGAGATGACACACTGTCTGGAAACACCATATATTTT | CSARDDTLSGNTIYF
TRBJ2-3 | TRBD1 | - | TRBV10-3 | TGTGCCACCAACTACCGGACAGGGGTGAGAGATACGCAGTATTTT | CATNYRTGVRDTQYF
TRBJ1-3 | - | - | TRBV30 | TGTGCCTGGAGTGTCCCCCCTGGAAACACCATATATTTT | CAWSVPPGNTIYF
TRBJ2-7 | - | - | TRBV3-1 | TGTGCCAGCAGCCAAGGAGAGGCGGGGAAGCAGTACTTC | CASSQGEAGKQYF
TRBJ1-6 | TRBD1 | few | TRBV7-9 | TGTGCCAGCAGCTCAGACCGGGACAGACATAATTCACCCCTCCACTTT | CASSSDRDRHNSPLHF
TRBJ2-3 | - | few | TRBV28 | TGTGCCGGAGCGCCGGGGGCGGGGGCTCTTTTCGCAGATACGCAGTATTTT | CAGAPGAGALFADTQYF
TRBJ1-6 | TRBD1 | many | TRBV30 | TGTGCCTGGAGTGTCCAGGGGGGGCCCCTCCACTTT | CAWSVQGGPLHF
TRBJ1-6 | TRBD1 | - | TRBV6-5 | TGTGCCAGCAGAGGGACAGGCTCCTATAATTCACCCCTCCACTTT | CASRGTGSYNSPLHF
TRBJ1-6 | TRBD1 | few | TRBV5-1 | TGCGCCAGCAGCTTGGCCCCGGGACAGGGTAATTCACCCCTCCACTTT | CASSLAPGQGNSPLHF
TRBJ2-3 | - | many | TRBV18 | TGTGCCAGCTCACCACCCCCGTCGGATACGCAGTATTTT | CASSPPPSDTQYF
TRBJ1-1 | - | few | TRBV28 | TGTGCCAGCAGTTTTCAGAACACTGAAGCTTTCTTT | CASSFQNTEAFF
TRBJ2-3 | TRBD1 | few | TRBV12-3/TRBV12-4 | TGTGCCAGCAGTTCCACGACAGGGGGCGCAGATACGCAGTATTTT | CASSSTTGGADTQYF
TRBJ1-1 | TRBD1 | - | TRBV4-2 | TGTGCCAGCAGCCAAGATCCGGGACAGGGGCCTGAAGCTTTCTTT | CASSQDPGQGPEAFF
TRBJ2-3 | - | - | TRBV3-1 | TGTGCCAGCAGCCAAGAACCTAGACTTCTAGTCCCGCAGTATTTT | CASSQEPRLLVPQYF
TRBJ2-3 | - | few | TRBV7-2 | TGTGCCAGCAGCTTCCGACTCAGCACAGATACGCAGTATTTT | CASSFRLSTDTQYF
TRBJ2-6 | - | - | TRBV28 | TGTGCCAGCAGTTTAGTGGGGGGTGGGGCCAACGTCCTGACTTTC | CASSLVGGGANVLTF
TRBJ2-7 | - | many | TRBV4-2 | TGTGCCAGCAGCCAAGATCTATCAACCCCCTCTTACGAGCAGTACTTC | CASSQDLSTPSYEQYF
TRBJ1-1 | - | few | TRBV7-2 | TGTGCCAGCAGCTTAGTTGCAGGTACTGAAGCTTTCTTT | CASSLVAGTEAFF
TRBJ1-5 | - | few | TRBV7-2 | TGTGCCAGCAGCTTAGTTGGTGGTAGCCAGCCCCAGCATTTT | CASSLVGGSQPQHF
TRBJ2-3 | - | few | TRBV28 | TGTGCCAGCAGCTCTTCCGGGACACCTACAGATACGCAGTATTTT | CASSSSGTPTDTQYF
TRBJ1-5 | TRBD1 | many | TRBV6-2/TRBV6-3 | TGTGCCAGCAGTTACAACAGGGGGCCAAATCAGCCCCAGCATTTT | CASSYNRGPNQPQHF
TRBJ1-1 | - | many | TRBV2 | TGTGCCAGCGAGAGGACAGTGAACACTGAAGCTTTCTTT | CASERTVNTEAFF
TRBJ2-1 | TRBD2 | few | TRBV12-3/TRBV12-4 | TGTGCCAGCCTTTCCGGGCTAGCGGGGAGATACAATGAGCAGTTCTTC | CASLSGLAGRYNEQFF
TRBJ2-3 | - | - | TRBV6-2/TRBV6-3 | TGTGCCAGCAGTTACCCGCCTGCATTAGCAGGAGATACGCAGTATTTT | CASSYPPALAGDTQYF